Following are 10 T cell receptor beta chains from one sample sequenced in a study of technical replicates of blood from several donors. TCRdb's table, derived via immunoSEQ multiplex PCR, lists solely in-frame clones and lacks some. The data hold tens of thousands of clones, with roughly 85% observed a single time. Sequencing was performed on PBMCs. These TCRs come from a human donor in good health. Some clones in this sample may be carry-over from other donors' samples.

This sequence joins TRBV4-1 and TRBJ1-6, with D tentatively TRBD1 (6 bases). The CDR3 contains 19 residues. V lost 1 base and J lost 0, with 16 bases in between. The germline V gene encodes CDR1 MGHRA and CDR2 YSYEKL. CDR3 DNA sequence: TGCGCCAGCAGCCAAGGCATCCCCAGGGGAAGCTCCTATAATTCACCCCTCCACTTT. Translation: CASSQGIPRGSSYNSPLHF.

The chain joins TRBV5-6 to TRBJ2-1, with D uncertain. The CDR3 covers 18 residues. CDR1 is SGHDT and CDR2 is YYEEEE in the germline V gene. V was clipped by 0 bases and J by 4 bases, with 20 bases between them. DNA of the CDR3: TGTGCCAGCAGCTTGGTTGGAAAGGCCCCCTTAGCTTACAATGAGCAGTTCTTC. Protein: CASSLVGKAPLAYNEQFF.

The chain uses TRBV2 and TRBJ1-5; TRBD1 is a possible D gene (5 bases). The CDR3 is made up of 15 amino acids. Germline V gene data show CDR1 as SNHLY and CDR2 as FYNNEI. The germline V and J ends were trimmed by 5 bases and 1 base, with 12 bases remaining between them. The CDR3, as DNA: TGTGCCAGCAGTTGGGAGGGGAGGAGCAATCAGCCCCAGCATTTT. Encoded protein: CASSWEGRSNQPQHF.

The chain's CDR3 is CASSGARGHVVNSPLHF. CDR3 DNA sequence: TGCGCCAGCAGTGGTGCCCGTGGACACGTAGTCAATTCACCCCTCCACTTT. The chain links TRBV10-1 to TRBJ1-6, with a possible D match to TRBD1 (5 bases). The CDR3 sequence is 17 residues long. V lost 4 bases to trimming and J lost 7 bases, with 20 bases between them. The germline CDR1 and CDR2 sequences are WNHNN and SYGVQD (reference sequence).

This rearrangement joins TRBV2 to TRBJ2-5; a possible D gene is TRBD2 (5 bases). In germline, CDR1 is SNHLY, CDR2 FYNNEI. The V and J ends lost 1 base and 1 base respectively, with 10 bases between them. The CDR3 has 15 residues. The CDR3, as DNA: TGTGCCAGCAGTGAAGACGCTAGCCCCCAAGAGACCCAGTACTTC. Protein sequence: CASSEDASPQETQYF.

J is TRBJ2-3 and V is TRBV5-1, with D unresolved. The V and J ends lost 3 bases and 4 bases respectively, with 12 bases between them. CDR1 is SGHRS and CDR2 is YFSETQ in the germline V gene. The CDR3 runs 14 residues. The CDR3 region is CASSSQGVSDTQYF. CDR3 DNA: TGCGCCAGCAGCTCCCAAGGAGTGTCAGATACGCAGTATTTT.

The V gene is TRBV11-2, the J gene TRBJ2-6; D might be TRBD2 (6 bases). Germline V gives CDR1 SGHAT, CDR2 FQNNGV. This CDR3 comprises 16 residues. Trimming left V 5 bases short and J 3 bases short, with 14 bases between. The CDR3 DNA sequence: TGTGCCAGCAGCCAGCCCCTAGCGTTTGGGGCCAACGTCCTGACTTTC. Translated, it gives CASSQPLAFGANVLTF. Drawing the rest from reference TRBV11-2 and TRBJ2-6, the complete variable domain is EAGVAQSPRYKIIEKRQSVAFWCNPISGHATLYWYQQILGQGPKLLIQFQNNGVVDDSQLPKDRFSAERLKGVDSTLKIQPAKLEDSAVYLCASSQPLAFGANVLTFGAGSRLTVL.

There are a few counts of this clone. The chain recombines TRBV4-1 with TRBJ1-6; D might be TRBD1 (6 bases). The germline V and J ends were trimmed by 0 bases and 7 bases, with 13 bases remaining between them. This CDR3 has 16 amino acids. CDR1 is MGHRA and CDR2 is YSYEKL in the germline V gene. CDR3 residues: CASSQETGWVNSPLHF. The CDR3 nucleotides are TGCGCCAGCAGCCAAGAGACAGGCTGGGTGAATTCACCCCTCCACTTT.

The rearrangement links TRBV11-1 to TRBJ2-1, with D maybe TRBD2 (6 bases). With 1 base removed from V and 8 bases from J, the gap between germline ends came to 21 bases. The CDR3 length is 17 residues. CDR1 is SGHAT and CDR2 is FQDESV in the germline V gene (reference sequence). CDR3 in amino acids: CASSLDYLDYVRDEQFF. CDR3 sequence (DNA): TGTGCCAGCAGCTTAGATTACTTGGACTATGTTCGGGATGAGCAGTTCTTC. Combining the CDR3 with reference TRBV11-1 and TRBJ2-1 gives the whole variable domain EAEVAQSPRYKITEKSQAVAFWCDPISGHATLYWYRQILGQGPELLVQFQDESVVDDSQLPKDRFSAERLKGVDSTLKIQPAELGDSAMYLCASSLDYLDYVRDEQFFGPGTRLTVL.

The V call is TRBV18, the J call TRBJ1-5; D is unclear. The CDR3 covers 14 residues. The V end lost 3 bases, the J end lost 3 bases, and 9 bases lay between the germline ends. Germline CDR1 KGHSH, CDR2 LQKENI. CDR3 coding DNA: TGTGCCAGCTCACCGGCAAACACCAATCAGCCCCAGCATTTT. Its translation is CASSPANTNQPQHF.